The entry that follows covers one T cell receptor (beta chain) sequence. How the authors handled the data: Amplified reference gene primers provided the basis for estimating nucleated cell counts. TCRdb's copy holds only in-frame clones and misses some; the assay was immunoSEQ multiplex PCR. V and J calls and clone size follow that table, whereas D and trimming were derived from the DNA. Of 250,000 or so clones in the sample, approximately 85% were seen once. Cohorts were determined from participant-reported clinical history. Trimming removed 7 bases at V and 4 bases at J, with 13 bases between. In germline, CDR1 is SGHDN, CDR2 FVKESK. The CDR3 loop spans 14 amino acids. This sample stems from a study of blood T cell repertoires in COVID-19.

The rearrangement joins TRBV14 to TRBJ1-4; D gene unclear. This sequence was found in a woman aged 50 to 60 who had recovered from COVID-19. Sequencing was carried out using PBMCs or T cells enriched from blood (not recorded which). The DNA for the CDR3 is TGTGCCAGCACCGGGTCGGTGAATAATGAAAAACTGTTTTTT. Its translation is CASTGSVNNEKLFF.